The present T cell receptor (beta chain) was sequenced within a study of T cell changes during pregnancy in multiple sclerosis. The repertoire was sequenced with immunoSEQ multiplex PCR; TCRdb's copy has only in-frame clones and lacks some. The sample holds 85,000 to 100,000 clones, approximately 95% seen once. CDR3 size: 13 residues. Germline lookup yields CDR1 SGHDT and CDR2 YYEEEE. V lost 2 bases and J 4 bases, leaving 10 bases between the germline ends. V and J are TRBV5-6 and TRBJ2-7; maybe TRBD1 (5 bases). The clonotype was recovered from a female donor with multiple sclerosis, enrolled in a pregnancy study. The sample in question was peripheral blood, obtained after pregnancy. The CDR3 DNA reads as TGTGCCAGCAGCTTTGGTCGACAGTACGAGCAGTACTTC. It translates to CASSFGRQYEQYF. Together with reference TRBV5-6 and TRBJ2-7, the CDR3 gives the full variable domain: DAGVTQSPTHLIKTRGQQVTLRCSPKSGHDTVSWYQQALGQGPQFIFQYYEEEERQRGNFPDRFSGHQFPNYSSELNVNALLLGDSALYLCASSFGRQYEQYFGPGTRLTVT.